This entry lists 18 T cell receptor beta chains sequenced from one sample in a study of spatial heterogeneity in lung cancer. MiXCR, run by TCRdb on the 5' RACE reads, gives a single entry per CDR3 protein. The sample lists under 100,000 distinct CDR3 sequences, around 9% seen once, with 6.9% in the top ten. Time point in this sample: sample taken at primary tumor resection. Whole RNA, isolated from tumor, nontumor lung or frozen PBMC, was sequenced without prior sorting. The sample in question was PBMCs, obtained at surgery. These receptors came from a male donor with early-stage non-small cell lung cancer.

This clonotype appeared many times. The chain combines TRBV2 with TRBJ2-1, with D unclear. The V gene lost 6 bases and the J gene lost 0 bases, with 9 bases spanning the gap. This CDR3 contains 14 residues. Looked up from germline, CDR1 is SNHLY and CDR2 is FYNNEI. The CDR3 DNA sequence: TGTGCCAGCAGAGCCGGACCCTCCTACAATGAGCAGTTCTTC. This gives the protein CASRAGPSYNEQFF.

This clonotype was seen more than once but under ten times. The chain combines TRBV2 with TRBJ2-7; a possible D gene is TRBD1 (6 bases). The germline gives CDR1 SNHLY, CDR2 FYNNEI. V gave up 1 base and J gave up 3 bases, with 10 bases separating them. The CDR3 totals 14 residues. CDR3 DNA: TGTGCCAGCAGTGAAGGACAGGTACTCTACGAGCAGTACTTC. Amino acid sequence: CASSEGQVLYEQYF.

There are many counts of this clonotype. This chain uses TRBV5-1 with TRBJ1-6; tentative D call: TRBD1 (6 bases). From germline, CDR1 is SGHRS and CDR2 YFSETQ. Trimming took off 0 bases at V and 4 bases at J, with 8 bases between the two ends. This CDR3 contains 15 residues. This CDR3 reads CASSLEGQYNSPLHF. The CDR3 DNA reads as TGCGCCAGCAGCTTGGAGGGACAATATAATTCACCCCTCCACTTT.

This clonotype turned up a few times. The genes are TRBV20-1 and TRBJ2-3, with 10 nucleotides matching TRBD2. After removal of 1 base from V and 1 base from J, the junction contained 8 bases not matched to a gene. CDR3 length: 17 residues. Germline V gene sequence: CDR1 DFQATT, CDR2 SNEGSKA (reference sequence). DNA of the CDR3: TGCAGTGCTAGAGGGACTAGCGGAGGGGCGGGCACAGATACGCAGTATTTT. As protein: CSARGTSGGAGTDTQYF.

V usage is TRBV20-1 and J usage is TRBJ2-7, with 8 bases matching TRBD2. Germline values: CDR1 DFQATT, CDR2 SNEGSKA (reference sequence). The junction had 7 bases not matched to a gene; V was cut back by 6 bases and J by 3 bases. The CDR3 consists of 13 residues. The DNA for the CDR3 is TGCAGTGCCGCATTTGCGGGGGGCTACGAGCAGTACTTC. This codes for CSAAFAGGYEQYF.

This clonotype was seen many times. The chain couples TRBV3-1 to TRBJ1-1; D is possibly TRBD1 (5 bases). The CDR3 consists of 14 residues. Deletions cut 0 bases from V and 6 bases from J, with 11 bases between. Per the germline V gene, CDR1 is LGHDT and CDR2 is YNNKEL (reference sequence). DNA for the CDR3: TGTGCCAGCAGCCAAGATGGGGGTAGCGCTGAAGCTTTCTTT. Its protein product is CASSQDGGSAEAFF. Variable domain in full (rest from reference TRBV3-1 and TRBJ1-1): DTAVSQTPKYLVTQMGNDKSIKCEQNLGHDTMYWYKQDSKKFLKIMFSYNNKELIINETVPNRFSPKSPDKAHLNLHINSLELGDSAVYFCASSQDGGSAEAFFGQGTRLTVV.

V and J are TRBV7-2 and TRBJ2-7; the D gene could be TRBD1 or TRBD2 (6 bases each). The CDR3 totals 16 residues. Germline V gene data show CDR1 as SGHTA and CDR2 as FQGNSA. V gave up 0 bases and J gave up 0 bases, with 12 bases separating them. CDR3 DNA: TGTGCCAGCAGCTTAGCGGGGGGCGGGCGCTCCTACGAGCAGTACTTC. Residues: CASSLAGGGRSYEQYF.

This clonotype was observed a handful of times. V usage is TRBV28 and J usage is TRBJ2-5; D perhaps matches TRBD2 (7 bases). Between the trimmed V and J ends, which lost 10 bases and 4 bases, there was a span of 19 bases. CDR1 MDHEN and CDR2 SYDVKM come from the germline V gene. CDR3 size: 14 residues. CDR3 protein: CAIAEGGAGETQYF. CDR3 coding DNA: TGTGCCATAGCAGAGGGGGGGGCTGGAGAGACCCAGTACTTC.

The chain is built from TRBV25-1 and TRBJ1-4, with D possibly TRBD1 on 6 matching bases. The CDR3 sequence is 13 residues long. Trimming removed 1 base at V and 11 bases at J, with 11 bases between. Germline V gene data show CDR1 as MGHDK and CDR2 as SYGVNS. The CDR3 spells CASSEWGAGKLFF. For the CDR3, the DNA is TGTGCCAGCAGTGAATGGGGGGCTGGGAAACTGTTTTTT.

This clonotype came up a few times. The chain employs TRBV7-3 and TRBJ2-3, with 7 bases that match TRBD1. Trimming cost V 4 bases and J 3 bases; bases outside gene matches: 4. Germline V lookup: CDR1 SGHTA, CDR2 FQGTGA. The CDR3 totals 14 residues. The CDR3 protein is CASSSDRLTDTQYF. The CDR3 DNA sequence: TGTGCCAGCAGCTCGGACAGGTTAACAGATACGCAGTATTTT.

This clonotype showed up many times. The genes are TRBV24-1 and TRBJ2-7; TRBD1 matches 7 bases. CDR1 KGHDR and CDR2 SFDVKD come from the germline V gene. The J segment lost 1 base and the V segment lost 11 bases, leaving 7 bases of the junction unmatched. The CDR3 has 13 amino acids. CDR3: CAIRTGDSYEQYF. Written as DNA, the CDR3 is TGTGCCATCCGGACAGGCGATTCCTACGAGCAGTACTTC.

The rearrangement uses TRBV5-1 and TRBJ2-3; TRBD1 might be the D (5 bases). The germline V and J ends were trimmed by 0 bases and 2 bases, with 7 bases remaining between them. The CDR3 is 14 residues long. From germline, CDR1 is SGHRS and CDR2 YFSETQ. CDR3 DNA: TGCGCCAGCAGCTTGGAGGGGCCCACAGATACGCAGTATTTT. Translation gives CASSLEGPTDTQYF. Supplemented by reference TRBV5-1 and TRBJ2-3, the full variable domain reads KAGVTQTPRYLIKTRGQQVTLSCSPISGHRSVSWYQQTPGQGLQFLFEYFSETQRNKGNFPGRFSGRQFSNSRSEMNVSTLELGDSALYLCASSLEGPTDTQYFGPGTRLTVL.

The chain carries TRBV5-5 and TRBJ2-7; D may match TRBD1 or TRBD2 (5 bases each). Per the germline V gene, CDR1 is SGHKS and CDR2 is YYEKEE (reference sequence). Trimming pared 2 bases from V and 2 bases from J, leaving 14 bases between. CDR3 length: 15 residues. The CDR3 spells CASSLIWDGTYEQYF. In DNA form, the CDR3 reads TGTGCCAGCAGCTTAATTTGGGACGGCACCTACGAGCAGTACTTC.

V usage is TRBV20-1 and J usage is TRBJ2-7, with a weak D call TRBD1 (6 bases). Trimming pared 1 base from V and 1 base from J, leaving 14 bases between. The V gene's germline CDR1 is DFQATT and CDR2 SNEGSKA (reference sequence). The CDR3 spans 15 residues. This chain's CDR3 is CSARGRTALSYEQYF. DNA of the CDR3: TGCAGTGCTAGAGGTAGGACAGCCCTATCCTACGAGCAGTACTTC.

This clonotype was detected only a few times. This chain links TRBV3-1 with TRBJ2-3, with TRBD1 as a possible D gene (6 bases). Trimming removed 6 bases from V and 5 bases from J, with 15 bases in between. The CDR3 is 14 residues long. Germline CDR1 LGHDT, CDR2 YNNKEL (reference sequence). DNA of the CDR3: TGTGCCAGCAGACCCAGGGGAAAAATAGATACGCAGTATTTT. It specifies CASRPRGKIDTQYF.

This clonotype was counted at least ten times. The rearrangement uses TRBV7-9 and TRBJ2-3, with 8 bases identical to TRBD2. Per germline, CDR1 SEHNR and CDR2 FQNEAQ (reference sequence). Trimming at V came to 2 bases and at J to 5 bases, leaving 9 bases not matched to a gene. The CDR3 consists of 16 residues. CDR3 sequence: CASSLQVAGSQDTQYF. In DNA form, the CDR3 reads TGTGCCAGCAGCTTACAGGTAGCGGGAAGTCAAGATACGCAGTATTTT.

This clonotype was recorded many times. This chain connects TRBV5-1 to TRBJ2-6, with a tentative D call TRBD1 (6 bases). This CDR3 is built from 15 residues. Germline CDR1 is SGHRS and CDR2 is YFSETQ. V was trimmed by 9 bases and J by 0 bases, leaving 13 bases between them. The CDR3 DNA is TGCGCCATCAGGGGCCCGAGCTCTGGGGCCAACGTCCTGACTTTC. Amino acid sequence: CAIRGPSSGANVLTF. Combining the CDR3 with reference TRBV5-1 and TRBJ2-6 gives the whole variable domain KAGVTQTPRYLIKTRGQQVTLSCSPISGHRSVSWYQQTPGQGLQFLFEYFSETQRNKGNFPGRFSGRQFSNSRSEMNVSTLELGDSALYLCAIRGPSSGANVLTFGAGSRLTVL.

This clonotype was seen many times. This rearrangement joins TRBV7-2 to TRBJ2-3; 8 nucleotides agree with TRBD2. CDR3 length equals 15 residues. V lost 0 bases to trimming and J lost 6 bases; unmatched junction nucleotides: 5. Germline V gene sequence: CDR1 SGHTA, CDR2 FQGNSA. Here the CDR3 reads CASSLAAGGGDTQYF. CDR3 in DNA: TGTGCCAGCAGCTTAGCCGCGGGAGGAGGTGATACGCAGTATTTT. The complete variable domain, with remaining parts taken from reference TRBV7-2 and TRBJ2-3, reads GAGVSQSPSNKVTEKGKDVELRCDPISGHTALYWYRQSLGQGLEFLIYFQGNSAPDKSGLPSDRFSAERTGGSVSTLTIQRTQQEDSAVYLCASSLAAGGGDTQYFGPGTRLTVL.